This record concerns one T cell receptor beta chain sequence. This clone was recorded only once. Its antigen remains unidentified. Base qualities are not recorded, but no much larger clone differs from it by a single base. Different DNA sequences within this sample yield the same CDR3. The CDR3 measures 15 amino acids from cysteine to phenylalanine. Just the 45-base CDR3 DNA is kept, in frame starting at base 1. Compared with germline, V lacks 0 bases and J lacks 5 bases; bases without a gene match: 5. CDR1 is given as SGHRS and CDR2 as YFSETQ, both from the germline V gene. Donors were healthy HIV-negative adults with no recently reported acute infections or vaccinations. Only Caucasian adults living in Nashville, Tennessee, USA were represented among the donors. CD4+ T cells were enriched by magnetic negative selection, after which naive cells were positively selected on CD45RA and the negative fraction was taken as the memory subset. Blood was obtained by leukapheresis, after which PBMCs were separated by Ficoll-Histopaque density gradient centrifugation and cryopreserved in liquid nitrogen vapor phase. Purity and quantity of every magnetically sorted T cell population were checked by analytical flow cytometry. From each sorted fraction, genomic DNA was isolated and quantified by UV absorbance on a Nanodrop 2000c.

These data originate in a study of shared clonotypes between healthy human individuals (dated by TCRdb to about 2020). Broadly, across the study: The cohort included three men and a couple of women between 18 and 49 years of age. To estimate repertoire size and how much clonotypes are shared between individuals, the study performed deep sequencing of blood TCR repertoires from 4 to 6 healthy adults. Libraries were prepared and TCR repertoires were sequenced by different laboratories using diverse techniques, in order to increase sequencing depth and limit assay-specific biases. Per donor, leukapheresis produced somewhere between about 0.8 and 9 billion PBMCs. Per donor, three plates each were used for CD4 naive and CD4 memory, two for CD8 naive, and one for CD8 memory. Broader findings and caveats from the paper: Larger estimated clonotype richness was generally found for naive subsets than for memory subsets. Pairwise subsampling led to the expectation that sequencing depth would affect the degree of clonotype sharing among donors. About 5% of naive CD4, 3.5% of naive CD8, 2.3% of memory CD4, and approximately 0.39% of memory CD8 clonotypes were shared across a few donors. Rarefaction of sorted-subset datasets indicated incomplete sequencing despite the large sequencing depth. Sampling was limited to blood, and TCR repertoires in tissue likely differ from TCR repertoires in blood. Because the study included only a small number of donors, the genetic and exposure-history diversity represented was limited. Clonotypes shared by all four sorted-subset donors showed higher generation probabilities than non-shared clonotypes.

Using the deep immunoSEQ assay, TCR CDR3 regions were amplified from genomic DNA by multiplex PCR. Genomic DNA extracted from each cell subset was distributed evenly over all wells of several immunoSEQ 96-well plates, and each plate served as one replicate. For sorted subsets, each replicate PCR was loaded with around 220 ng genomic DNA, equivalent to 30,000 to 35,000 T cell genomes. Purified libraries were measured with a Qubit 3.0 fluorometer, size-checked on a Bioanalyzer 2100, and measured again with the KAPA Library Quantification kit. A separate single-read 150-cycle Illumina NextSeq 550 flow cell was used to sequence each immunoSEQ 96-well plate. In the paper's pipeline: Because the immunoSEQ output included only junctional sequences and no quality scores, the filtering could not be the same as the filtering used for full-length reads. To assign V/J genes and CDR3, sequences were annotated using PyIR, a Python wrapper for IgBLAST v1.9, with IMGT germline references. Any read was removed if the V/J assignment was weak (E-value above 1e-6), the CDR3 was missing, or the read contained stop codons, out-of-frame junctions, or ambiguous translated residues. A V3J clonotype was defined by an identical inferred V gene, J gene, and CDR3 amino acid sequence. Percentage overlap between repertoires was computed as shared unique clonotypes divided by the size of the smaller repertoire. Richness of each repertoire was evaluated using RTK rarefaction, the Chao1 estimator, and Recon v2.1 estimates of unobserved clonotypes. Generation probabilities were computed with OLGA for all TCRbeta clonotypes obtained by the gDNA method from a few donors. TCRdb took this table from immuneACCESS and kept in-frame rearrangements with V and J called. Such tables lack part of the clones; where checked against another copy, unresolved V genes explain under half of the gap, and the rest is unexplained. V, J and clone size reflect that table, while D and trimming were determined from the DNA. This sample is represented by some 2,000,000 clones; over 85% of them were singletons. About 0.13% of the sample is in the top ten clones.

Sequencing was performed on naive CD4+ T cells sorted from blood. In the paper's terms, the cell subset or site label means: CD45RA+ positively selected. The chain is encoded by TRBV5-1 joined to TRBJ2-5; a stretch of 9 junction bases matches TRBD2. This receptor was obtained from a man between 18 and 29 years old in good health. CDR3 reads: CASSLDSGGRETQYF. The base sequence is TGCGCCAGCAGCTTGGACAGCGGGGGGCGGGAGACCCAGTACTTC.